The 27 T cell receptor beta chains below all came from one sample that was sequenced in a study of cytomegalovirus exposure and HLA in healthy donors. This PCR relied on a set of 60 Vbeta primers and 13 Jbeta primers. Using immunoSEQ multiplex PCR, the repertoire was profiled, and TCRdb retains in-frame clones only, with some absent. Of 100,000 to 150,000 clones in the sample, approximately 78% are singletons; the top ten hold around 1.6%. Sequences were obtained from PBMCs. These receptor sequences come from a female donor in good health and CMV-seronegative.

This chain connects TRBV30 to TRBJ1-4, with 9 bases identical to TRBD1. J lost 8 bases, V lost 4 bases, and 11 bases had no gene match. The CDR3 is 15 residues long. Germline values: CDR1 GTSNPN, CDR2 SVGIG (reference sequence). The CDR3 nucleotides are TGTGCCTGGAACCCGACAGGGGGGCCGGGGGAAAAACTGTTTTTT. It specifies CAWNPTGGPGEKLFF.

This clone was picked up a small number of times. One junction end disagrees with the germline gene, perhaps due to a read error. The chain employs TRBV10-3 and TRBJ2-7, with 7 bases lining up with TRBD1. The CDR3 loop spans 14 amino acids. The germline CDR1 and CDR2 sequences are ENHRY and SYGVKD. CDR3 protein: CASSEFTGVREQYF. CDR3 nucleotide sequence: TGTGCCAGCAGTGAATTTACAGGGGTGAGAGAGCAGTACTTC.

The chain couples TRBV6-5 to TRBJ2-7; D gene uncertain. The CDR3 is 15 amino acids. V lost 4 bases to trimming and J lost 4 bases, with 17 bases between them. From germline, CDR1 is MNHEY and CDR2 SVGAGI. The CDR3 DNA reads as TGTGCCAGCAGTTCCCTTCGTCAGTTTACATACGAGCAGTACTTC. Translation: CASSSLRQFTYEQYF.

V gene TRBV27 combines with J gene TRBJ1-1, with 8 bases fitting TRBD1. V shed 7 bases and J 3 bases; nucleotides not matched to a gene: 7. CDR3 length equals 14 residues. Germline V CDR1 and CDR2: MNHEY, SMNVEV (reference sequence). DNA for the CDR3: TGTGCCAGCATGGACAGGGCCAGGGACACTGAAGCTTTCTTT. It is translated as CASMDRARDTEAFF.

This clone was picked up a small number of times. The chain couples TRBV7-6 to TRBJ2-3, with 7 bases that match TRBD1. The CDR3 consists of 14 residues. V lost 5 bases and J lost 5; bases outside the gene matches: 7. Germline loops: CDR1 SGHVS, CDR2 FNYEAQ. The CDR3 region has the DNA TGTGCCAGCAGCCAGGGGGTTGGCCAAGATACGCAGTATTTT. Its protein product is CASSQGVGQDTQYF.

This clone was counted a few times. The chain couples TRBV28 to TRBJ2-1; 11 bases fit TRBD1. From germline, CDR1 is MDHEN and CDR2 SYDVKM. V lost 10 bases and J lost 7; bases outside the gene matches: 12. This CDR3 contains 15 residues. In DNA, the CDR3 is TGTGCCACTCGAACTAGGACAGGGGGCCGGAATGAGCAGTTCTTC. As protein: CATRTRTGGRNEQFF.

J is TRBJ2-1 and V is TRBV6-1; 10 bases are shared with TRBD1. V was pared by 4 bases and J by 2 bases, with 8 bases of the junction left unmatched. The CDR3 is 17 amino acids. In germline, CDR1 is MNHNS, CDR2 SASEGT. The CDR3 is CASSAPRTGGAYNEQFF. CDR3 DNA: TGTGCCAGCAGTGCCCCCCGGACAGGGGGAGCCTACAATGAGCAGTTCTTC.

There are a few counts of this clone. CDR3 residues: CAGYTGETGDVDTIYF. The CDR3 nucleotides are TGTGCCGGCTACACTGGCGAAACAGGGGACGTCGACACCATATATTTT. This rearrangement joins TRBV28 to TRBJ1-3; the match to TRBD1 covers 7 bases. The CDR3 is made up of 16 amino acids. V shed 11 bases and J 8 bases; nucleotides not matched to a gene: 21. Germline V gene lookup returns CDR1 MDHEN and CDR2 SYDVKM. Combining the CDR3 with reference TRBV28 and TRBJ1-3 gives the whole variable domain DVKVTQSSRYLVKRTGEKVFLECVQDMDHENMFWYRQDPGLGLRLIYFSYDVKMKEKGDIPEGYSVSREKKERFSLILESASTNQTSMYLCAGYTGETGDVDTIYFGEGSWLTVV.

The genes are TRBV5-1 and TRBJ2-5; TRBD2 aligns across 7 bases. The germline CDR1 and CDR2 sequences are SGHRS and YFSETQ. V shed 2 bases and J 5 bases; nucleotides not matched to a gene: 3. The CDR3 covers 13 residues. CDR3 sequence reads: CASSLTGGETQYF. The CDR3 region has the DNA TGCGCCAGCAGCTTAACGGGAGGTGAGACCCAGTACTTC.

The CDR3 is CASTDLAGLYNEQFF. CDR3 coding DNA: TGTGCCAGCACGGATCTAGCGGGGCTCTACAATGAGCAGTTCTTC. The J gene is TRBJ2-1, the V gene TRBV7-2, with TRBD2 matching over 9 bases. The CDR3 loop spans 15 amino acids. The germline CDR1 and CDR2 sequences are SGHTA and FQGNSA. V was pared by 7 bases and J by 3 bases, with 7 bases of the junction left unmatched.

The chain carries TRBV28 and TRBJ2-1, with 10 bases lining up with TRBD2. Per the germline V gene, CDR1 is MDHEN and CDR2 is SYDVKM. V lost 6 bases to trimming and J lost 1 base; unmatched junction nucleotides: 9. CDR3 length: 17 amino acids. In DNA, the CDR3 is TGTGCCAGCAGATCTGCTAGCGGGAGTTCGTCCTACAATGAGCAGTTCTTC. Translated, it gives CASRSASGSSSYNEQFF.

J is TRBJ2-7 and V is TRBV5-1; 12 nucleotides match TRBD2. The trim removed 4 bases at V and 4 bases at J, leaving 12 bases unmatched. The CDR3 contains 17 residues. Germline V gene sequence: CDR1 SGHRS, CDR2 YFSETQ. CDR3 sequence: CASSQGGGGLAGYEQYF. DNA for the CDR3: TGCGCCAGCAGCCAGGGTGGTGGGGGACTAGCGGGTTACGAGCAGTACTTC. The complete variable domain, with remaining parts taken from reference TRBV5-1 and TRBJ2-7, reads KAGVTQTPRYLIKTRGQQVTLSCSPISGHRSVSWYQQTPGQGLQFLFEYFSETQRNKGNFPGRFSGRQFSNSRSEMNVSTLELGDSALYLCASSQGGGGLAGYEQYFGPGTRLTVT.

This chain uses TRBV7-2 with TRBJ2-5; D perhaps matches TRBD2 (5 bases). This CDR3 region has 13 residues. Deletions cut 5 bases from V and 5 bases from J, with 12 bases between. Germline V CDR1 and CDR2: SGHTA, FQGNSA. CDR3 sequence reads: CASSRPEEETQYF. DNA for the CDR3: TGTGCCAGCAGCCGCCCGGAGGAGGAGACCCAGTACTTC.

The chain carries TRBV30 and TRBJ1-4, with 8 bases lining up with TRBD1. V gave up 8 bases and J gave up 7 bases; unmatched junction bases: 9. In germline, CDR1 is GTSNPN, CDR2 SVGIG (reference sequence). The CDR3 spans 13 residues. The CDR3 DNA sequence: TGTGCCGGTCGACAGGGGCCAAGTGAAAAACTGTTTTTT. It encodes CAGRQGPSEKLFF.

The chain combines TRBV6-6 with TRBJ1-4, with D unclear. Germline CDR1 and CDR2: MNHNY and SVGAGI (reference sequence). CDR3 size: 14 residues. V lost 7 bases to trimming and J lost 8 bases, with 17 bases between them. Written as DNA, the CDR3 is TGTGCCAGCACCCGAGGCAGTGGAAGAGAAAAACTGTTTTTT. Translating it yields CASTRGSGREKLFF.

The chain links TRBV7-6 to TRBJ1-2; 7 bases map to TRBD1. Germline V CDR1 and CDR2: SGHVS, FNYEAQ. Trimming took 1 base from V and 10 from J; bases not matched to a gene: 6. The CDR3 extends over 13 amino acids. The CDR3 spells CASSLEFRGVYTF. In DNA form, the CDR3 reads TGTGCCAGCAGCTTAGAGTTCAGGGGGGTCTACACCTTC. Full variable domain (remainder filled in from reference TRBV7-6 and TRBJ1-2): GAGVSQSPRYKVTKRGQDVALRCDPISGHVSLYWYRQALGQGPEFLTYFNYEAQQDKSGLPNDRFSAERPEGSISTLTIQRTEQRDSAMYRCASSLEFRGVYTFGSGTRLTVV.

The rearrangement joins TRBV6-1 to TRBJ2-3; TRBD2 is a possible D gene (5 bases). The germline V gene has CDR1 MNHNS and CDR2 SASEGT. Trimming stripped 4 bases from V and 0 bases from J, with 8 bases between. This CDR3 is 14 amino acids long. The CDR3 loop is CASSGLPSTDTQYF. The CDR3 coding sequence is TGTGCCAGCAGTGGACTACCGAGCACAGATACGCAGTATTTT.

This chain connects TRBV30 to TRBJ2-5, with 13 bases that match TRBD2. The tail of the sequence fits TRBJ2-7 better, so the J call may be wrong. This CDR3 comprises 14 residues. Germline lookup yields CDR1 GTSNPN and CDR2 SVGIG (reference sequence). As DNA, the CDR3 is TGTGCCTGGACGGTGGGACTAGCGGGAAGCGAGCAGTACTTC. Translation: CAWTVGLAGSEQYF.

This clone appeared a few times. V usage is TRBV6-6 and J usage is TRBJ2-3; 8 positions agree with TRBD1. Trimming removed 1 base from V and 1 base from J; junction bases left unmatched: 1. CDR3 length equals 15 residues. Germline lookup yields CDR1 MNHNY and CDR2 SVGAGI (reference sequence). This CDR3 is CASSYLTGGTDTQYF. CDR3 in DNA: TGTGCCAGCAGTTACTTGACAGGGGGCACAGATACGCAGTATTTT.

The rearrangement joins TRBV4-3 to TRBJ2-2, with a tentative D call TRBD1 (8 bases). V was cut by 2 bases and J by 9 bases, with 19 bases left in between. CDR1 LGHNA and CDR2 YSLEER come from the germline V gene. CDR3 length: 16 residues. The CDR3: CASSQTDREGPRELFF. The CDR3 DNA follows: TGCGCCAGCAGCCAAACGGACAGGGAGGGACCTCGGGAGCTGTTTTTT.

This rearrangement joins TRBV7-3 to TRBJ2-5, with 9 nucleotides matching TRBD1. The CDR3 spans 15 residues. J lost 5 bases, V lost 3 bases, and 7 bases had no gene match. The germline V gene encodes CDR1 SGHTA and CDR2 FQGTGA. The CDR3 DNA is TGTGCCAGCAGCTTGGGACAGGGATCGAGGGAGACCCAGTACTTC. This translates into CASSLGQGSRETQYF.

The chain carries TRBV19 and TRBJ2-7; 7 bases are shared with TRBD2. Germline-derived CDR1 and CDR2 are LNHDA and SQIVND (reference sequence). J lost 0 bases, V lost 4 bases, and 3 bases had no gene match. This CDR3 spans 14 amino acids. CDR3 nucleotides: TGTGCCAGTAGTACCGGGACTATCTCCTACGAGCAGTACTTC. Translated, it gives CASSTGTISYEQYF.

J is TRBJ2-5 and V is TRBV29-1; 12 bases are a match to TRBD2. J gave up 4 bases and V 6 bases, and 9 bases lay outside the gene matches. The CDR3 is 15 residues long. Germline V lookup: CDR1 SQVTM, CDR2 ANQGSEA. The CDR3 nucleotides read TGCAGCGTCGTACCGACTAGCGGGAGATTAGAGACCCAGTACTTC. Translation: CSVVPTSGRLETQYF. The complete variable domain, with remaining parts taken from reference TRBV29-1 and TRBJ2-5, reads SAVISQKPSRDICQRGTSLTIQCQVDSQVTMMFWYRQQPGQSLTLIATANQGSEATYESGFVIDKFPISRPNLTFSTLTVSNMSPEDSSIYLCSVVPTSGRLETQYFGPGTRLLVL.

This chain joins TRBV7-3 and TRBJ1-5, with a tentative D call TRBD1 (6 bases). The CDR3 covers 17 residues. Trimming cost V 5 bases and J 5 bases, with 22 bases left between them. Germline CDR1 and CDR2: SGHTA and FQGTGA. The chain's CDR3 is CASSKATGRGVYQPQHF. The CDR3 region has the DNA TGTGCCAGCAGCAAAGCAACAGGGCGGGGGGTCTATCAGCCCCAGCATTTT.

The chain's CDR3 is CASNRGGSSYNEQFF. DNA for the CDR3: TGTGCCAGCAACCGGGGTGGTAGCTCCTACAATGAGCAGTTCTTC. The V gene is TRBV6-5, the J gene TRBJ2-1; perhaps TRBD2 as D (5 bases). CDR3 length: 15 amino acids. Trimming cost V 7 bases and J 0 bases, with 13 bases left between them. CDR1 MNHEY and CDR2 SVGAGI come from the germline V gene.

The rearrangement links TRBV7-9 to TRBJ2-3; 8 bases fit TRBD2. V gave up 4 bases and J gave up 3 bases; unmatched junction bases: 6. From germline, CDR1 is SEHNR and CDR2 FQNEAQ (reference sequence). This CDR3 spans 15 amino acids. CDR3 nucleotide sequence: TGTGCCAGCAGCTCCCGCCGGGAGGGGACAGATACGCAGTATTTT. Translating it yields CASSSRREGTDTQYF.

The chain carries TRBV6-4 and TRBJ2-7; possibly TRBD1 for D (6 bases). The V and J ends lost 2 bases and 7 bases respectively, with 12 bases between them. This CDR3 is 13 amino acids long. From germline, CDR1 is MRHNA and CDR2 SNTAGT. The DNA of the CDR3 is TGTGCCAGCAGTGACGGCCAGGGGCGGGAGCAGTACTTC. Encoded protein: CASSDGQGREQYF.